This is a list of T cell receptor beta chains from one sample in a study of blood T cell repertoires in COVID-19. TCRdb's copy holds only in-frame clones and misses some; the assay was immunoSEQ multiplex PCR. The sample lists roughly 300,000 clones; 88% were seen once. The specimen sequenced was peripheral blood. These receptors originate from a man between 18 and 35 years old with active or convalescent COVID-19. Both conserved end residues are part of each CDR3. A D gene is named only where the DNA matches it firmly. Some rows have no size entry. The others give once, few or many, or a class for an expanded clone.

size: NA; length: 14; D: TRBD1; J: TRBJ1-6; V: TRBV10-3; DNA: TGTGCCATCAGTGAGACGGGACAGGGGGTACCCCTCCACTTT; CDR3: CAISETGQGVPLHF
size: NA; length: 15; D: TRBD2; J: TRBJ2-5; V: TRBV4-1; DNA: TGCGCCAGCAGCCAAGATCCTAGCGGCCAAGAGACCCAGTACTTC; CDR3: CASSQDPSGQETQYF
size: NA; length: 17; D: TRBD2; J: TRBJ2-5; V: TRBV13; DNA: TGTGCCAGCAGCCCTTTCGGGGGTAGCGGGGGGTTAGAGACCCAGTACTTC; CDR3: CASSPFGGSGGLETQYF
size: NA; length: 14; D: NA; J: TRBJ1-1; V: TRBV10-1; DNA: TGCGCCAGCAGCATCGACAGGACGAACACTGAAGCTTTCTTT; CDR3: CASSIDRTNTEAFF
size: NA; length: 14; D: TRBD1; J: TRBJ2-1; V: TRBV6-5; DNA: TGTGCCAGCAGGGGACAGGGAGCGTACAATGAGCAGTTCTTC; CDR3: CASRGQGAYNEQFF
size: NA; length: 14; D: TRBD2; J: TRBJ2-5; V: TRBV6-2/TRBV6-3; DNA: TGTGCCAGCAGTAGGGGACTACAGGCGGAGACCCAGTACTTC; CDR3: CASSRGLQAETQYF
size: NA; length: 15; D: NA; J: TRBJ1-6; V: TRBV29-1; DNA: TGCAGCGTCAGGGGCACTCCCGTCTATAATTCACCCCTCCACTTT; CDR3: CSVRGTPVYNSPLHF
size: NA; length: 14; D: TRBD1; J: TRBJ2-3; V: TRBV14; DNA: TGTGCCAGCAGCCTCGGACAGGGCACAGATACGCAGTATTTT; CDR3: CASSLGQGTDTQYF
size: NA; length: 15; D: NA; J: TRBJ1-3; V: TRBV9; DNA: TGTGCCAGCAGCGTAGATGGTACTGGTGGAAACACCATATATTTT; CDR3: CASSVDGTGGNTIYF
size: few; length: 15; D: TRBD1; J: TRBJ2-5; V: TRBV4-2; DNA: TGTGCCAGCAGCCACATCACAGGGGGCGGCGAGACCCAGTACTTC; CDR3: CASSHITGGGETQYF
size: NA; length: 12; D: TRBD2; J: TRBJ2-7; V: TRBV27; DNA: TGTGCCAGCAGTAGCGGGGTCTACGAGCAGTACTTC; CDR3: CASSSGVYEQYF
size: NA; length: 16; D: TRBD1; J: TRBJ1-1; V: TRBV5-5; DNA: TGTGCCAGCAGCTTTGGTGGCAGGGGGAAGGACACTGAAGCTTTCTTT; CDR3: CASSFGGRGKDTEAFF
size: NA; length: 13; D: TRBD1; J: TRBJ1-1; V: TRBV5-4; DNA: TGTGCCAGCAGACCCACAGGGGTCACTGAAGCTTTCTTT; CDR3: CASRPTGVTEAFF
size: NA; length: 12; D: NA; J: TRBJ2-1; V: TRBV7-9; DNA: TGTGCCAGCAGCTACAGGGTCAGTGAGCAGTTCTTC; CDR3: CASSYRVSEQFF
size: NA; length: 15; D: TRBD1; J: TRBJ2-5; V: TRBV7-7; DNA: TGTGCCAGCAGCTTAGGGGACAGGGTAGGAGAGACCCAGTACTTC; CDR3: CASSLGDRVGETQYF
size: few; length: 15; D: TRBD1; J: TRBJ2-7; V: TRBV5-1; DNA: TGCGCCAGCAGCTCCAGACAGGGATTGGGCTACGAGCAGTACTTC; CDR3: CASSSRQGLGYEQYF
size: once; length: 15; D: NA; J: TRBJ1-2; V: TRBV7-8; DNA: TGTGCCAGCAGCTTATCGACAGGTGCTAACTATGGCTACACCTTC; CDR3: CASSLSTGANYGYTF
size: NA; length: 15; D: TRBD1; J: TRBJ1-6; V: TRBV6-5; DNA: TGTGCCAGCAGTTTCGACGGGACAGGGCGATCACCCCTCCACTTT; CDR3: CASSFDGTGRSPLHF
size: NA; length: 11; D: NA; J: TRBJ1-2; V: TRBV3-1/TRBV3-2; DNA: TGTGCCAGCAGCCTCGAGGGTGGCTACACCTTC; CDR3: CASSLEGGYTF
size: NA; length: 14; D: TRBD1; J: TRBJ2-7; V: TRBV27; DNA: TGTGCCAGCAGTTTCTGGGACAGTTCCTACGAGCAGTACTTC; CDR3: CASSFWDSSYEQYF
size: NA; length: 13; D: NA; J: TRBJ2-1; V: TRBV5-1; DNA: TGCGCCAGCAGCCCACAGGGATACAATGAGCAGTTCTTC; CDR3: CASSPQGYNEQFF
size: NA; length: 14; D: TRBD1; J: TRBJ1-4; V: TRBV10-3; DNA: TGTGCCATCAGCCCTGGACAGGGAGGCTCGAAACTGTTTTTT; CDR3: CAISPGQGGSKLFF
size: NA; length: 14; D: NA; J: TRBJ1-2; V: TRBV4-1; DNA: TGCGCCAGCAGCCAATGGCCTCGGGAGAATGGCTACACCTTC; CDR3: CASSQWPRENGYTF
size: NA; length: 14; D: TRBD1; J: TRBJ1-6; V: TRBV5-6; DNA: TGTGCCAGCAGCTACGGGACAGGGGGTTCACCCCTCCACTTT; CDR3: CASSYGTGGSPLHF
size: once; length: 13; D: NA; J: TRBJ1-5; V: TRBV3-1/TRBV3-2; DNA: TGTGCCAGCAGCGTTTCGGGGGATCAGCCCCAGCATTTT; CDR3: CASSVSGDQPQHF
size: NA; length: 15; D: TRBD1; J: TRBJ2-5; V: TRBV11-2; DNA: TGTGCCAGCAGCCATAGGACAGGCGTCCAAGAGACCCAGTACTTC; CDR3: CASSHRTGVQETQYF
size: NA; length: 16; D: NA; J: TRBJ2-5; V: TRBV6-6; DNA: TGTGCCAGCAGTCGAGAGGTGTCCGGTGTCCAAGAGACCCAGTACTTC; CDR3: CASSREVSGVQETQYF
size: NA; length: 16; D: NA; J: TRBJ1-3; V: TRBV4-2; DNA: TGTGCCAGCAGCCAGCCCCTCCTGAGCTCTGGAAACACCATATATTTT; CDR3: CASSQPLLSSGNTIYF
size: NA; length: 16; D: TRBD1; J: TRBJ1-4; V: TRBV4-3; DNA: TGCGCCAGCAGCCAAGACGGGGCAGGGGGCGATGAAAAACTGTTTTTT; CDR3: CASSQDGAGGDEKLFF
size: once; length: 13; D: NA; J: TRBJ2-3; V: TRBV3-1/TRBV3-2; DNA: TGTGCCAGCCGGGCAGGGTCAACAGATACGCAGTATTTT; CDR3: CASRAGSTDTQYF
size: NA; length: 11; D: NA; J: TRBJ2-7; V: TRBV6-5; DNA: TGTGCCAGCAGGGAGTCGGGAGAGCAGTACTTC; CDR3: CASRESGEQYF
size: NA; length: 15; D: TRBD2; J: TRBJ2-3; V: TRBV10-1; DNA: TGCGCCAGCAGTGAGTTGGCGGGGGACACAGATACGCAGTATTTT; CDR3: CASSELAGDTDTQYF
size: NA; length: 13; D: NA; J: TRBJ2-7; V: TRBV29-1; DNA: TGCAGCGTTGGCCCCGGGGAAACCTACGAGCAGTACTTC; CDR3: CSVGPGETYEQYF
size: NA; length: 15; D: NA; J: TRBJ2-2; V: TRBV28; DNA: TGTGCCAGCAGTCTTATGGCGGTAGACACCGGGGAGCTGTTTTTT; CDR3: CASSLMAVDTGELFF
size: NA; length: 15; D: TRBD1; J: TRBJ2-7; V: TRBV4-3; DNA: TGCGCCAGCAGCCAAGAAGACAGGGTAACCTACGAGCAGTACTTC; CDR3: CASSQEDRVTYEQYF
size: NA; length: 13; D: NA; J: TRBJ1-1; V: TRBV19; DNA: TGTGCCAGTAGTATAGGGAGGAACACTGAAGCTTTCTTT; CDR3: CASSIGRNTEAFF
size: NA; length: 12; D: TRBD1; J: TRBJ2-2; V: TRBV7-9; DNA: TGTGCCACTGGACAGGCTTCCCGGGAGCTGTTTTTT; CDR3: CATGQASRELFF
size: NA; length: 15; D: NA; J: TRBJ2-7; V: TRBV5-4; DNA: TGTGCCAGCAGCTTGGGGGGACTGCACTCCTACGAGCAGTACTTC; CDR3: CASSLGGLHSYEQYF
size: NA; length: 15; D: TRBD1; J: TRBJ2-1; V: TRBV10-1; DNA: TGCGCCAGCAGGGTGCCGGCAGGGGGCAGAAATGAGCAGTTCTTC; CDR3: CASRVPAGGRNEQFF
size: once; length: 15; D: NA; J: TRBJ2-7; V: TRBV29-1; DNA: TGCAGCATCCGGGGGACAGCCTTGAGCTCCTACGAGCAGTACTTC; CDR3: CSIRGTALSSYEQYF
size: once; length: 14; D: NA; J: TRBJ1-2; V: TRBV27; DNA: TGTGCCAGCAGGCTAATCGGGTCTAACTATGGCTACACCTTC; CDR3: CASRLIGSNYGYTF
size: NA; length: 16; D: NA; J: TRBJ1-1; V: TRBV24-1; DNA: TGTGCCACCAGTGGCAGGCGAATGGATGCGAACACTGAAGCTTTCTTT; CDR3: CATSGRRMDANTEAFF
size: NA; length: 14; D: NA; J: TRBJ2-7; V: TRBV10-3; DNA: TGTGCCATCAGCCTATTTCCGGGAGTAGACGAGCAGTACTTC; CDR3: CAISLFPGVDEQYF
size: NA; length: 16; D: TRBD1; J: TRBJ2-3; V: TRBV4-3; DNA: TGCGCCAGCAGCCAAGATGTGGGGACAGGGCCAGATACGCAGTATTTT; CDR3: CASSQDVGTGPDTQYF
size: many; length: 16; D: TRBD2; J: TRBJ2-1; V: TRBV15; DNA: TGTGCCACCAGCAGAGCGACCGGGAGGGAGATCAATGAGCAGTTCTTC; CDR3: CATSRATGREINEQFF
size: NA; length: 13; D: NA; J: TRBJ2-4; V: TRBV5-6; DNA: TGTGCCAGCAGTTCCCCGACATCAGACATTCAGTACTTC; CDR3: CASSSPTSDIQYF
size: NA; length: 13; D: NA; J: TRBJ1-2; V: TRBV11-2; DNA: TGTGCCAGCAGGCCCGGTGATCCCTATGGCTACACCTTC; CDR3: CASRPGDPYGYTF
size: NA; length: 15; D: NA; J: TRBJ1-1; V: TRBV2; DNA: TGTGCCAGCAGCCTTAGGAACAGACGCCCCCCTGAAGCTTTCTTT; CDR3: CASSLRNRRPPEAFF
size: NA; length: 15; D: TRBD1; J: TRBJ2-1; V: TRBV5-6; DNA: TGTGCCAGCACCGTGGGACAGATGTCCTACAATGAGCAGTTCTTC; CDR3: CASTVGQMSYNEQFF
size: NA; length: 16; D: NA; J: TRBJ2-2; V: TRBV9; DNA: TGTGCCAGCAGCGGAAGGGACTGGGTGAACACCGGGGAGCTGTTTTTT; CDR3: CASSGRDWVNTGELFF
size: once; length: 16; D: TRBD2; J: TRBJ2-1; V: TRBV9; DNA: TGTGCCAGCAGCGTAGATAGCGGGGGGCTTGAGGAGGAGCAGTTCTTC; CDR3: CASSVDSGGLEEEQFF
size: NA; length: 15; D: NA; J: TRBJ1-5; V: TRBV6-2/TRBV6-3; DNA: TGTGCCAGCAGTTACCGGGCAGGGGACAATCAGCCCCAGCATTTT; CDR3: CASSYRAGDNQPQHF
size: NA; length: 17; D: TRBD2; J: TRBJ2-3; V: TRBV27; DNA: TGTGCCAGCAGGTCGGGACTAGTGTCTTTTAGGACAGATACGCAGTATTTT; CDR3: CASRSGLVSFRTDTQYF
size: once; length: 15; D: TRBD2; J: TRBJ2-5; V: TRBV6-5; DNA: TGTGCCAGCAGTTACAGTTTAGCGGGGAGGGAGACCCAGTACTTC; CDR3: CASSYSLAGRETQYF